What follows are 13 T cell receptor beta chains derived from one specimen sequenced in a study of blood T cell repertoires in COVID-19. Generated by immunoSEQ multiplex PCR, the TCRdb table keeps only in-frame clones and is missing some. Of more than 150,000 clones in the sample, more than 70% are singletons; the top ten hold roughly 2.6%. The material sequenced was peripheral blood. These receptors were obtained from a man aged 35 to 55 with active or convalescent COVID-19.

Here the CDR3 reads CASIGTGTNEQFF. Here the CDR3 DNA reads TGCGCCAGCATCGGGACAGGGACGAATGAGCAGTTCTTC. The gene calls are TRBV5-1 and TRBJ2-1, with 9 bases lining up with TRBD1. V dropped 6 bases and J dropped 7; count of bases not matched to a gene: 5. Germline V gene data show CDR1 as SGHRS and CDR2 as YFSETQ. CDR3 size: 13 residues.

The chain has TRBV5-5 and TRBJ2-6; no reliable D call. CDR3 size: 17 residues. Germline V gene lookup returns CDR1 SGHKS and CDR2 YYEKEE (reference sequence). Trimming left V 0 bases short and J 0 bases short, with 10 bases between. The CDR3 region is CASSLEKTGSGANVLTF. The CDR3 coding sequence is TGTGCCAGCAGCTTGGAAAAAACGGGCTCTGGGGCCAACGTCCTGACTTTC.

The genes are TRBV3-1 (or the pseudogene TRBV3-2) and TRBJ2-3; D may be TRBD2 (5 bases). The germline V gene has CDR1 LGHDT and CDR2 YNNKEL (reference sequence). This CDR3 region has 16 residues. V lost 4 bases and J lost 1, with 15 bases in between. The CDR3 DNA sequence: TGTGCCAGCAGCCCCCGAATGGCCGGGGGCACAGATACGCAGTATTTT. It yields the protein CASSPRMAGGTDTQYF.

The CDR3 sequence: CASSYGRGSGTEAFF. The CDR3 nucleotides read TGTGCCAGCAGTTACGGGAGGGGCTCGGGCACTGAAGCTTTCTTT. The J gene is TRBJ1-1, the V gene TRBV6-5, with a weak D call TRBD1 (5 bases). This CDR3 region has 15 residues. Trimming stripped 2 bases from V and 4 bases from J, with 14 bases between. From germline, CDR1 is MNHEY and CDR2 SVGAGI.

The chain combines TRBV2 with TRBJ2-7; D possibly corresponds to TRBD2 (6 bases). Per the germline V gene, CDR1 is SNHLY and CDR2 is FYNNEI. Trimming left V 4 bases short and J 2 bases short, with 15 bases between. This CDR3 has 15 amino acids. The CDR3 is CASSGGTGEAYEQYF. The CDR3 bases are TGTGCCAGCAGTGGTGGGACTGGAGAGGCCTACGAGCAGTACTTC.

This rearrangement joins TRBV7-9 to TRBJ1-3, with 9 bases that match TRBD1. Losses at the gene ends were 4 bases for V and 3 bases for J; bases not matched to a gene: 13. The CDR3 sequence is 18 residues long. Germline CDR1 and CDR2: SEHNR and FQNEAQ (reference sequence). The chain's CDR3 is CASSSADRGRLFGNTIYF. The CDR3 DNA reads as TGTGCCAGCAGCTCGGCGGACAGGGGAAGGTTGTTTGGAAACACCATATATTTT.

V gene TRBV24-1 combines with J gene TRBJ1-6, with D unclear. Looked up from germline, CDR1 is KGHDR and CDR2 is SFDVKD. The CDR3 is made up of 21 amino acids. Trimming stripped 12 bases from V and 2 bases from J, with 34 bases between. DNA of the CDR3: TGTGCCTCTACGTTATGGGGAGGTCCACGCAGAGGCCCTCCCTATAATTCACCCCTCCACTTT. This gives the protein CASTLWGGPRRGPPYNSPLHF.

This chain uses TRBV2 with TRBJ1-3; tentative D call: TRBD1 (5 bases). The V end lost 6 bases, the J end lost 2 bases, and 14 bases lay between the germline ends. The CDR3 totals 15 residues. CDR1 SNHLY and CDR2 FYNNEI come from the germline V gene. CDR3 bases: TGTGCCAGCAGGACGGGGCGGGGGACTGGAAACACCATATATTTT. Protein product: CASRTGRGTGNTIYF.

CDR3 DNA: TGTGCCAGCAGCCTCGGTAGCCCAGAGACCCAGTACTTC. Its translation is CASSLGSPETQYF. The V and J genes are TRBV7-9 and TRBJ2-5; D not resolved. The CDR3 has 13 residues. CDR1 is SEHNR and CDR2 is FQNEAQ in the germline V gene (reference sequence). Trimming stripped 5 bases from V and 4 bases from J, with 11 bases between.

CDR3 amino acids: CASSIDRLSGSETQYF. DNA of the CDR3: TGTGCCAGTAGTATAGATCGACTAAGCGGTAGTGAGACCCAGTACTTC. The chain couples TRBV19 to TRBJ2-5, with D maybe TRBD2 (5 bases). This CDR3 region has 16 residues. Per the germline V gene, CDR1 is LNHDA and CDR2 is SQIVND (reference sequence). Deletions cut 0 bases from V and 5 bases from J, with 16 bases between. Combining the CDR3 with reference TRBV19 and TRBJ2-5 gives the whole variable domain DGGITQSPKYLFRKEGQNVTLSCEQNLNHDAMYWYRQDPGQGLRLIYYSQIVNDFQKGDIAEGYSVSREKKESFPLTVTSAQKNPTAFYLCASSIDRLSGSETQYFGPGTRLLVL.

V and J are TRBV30 and TRBJ1-1; unclear D gene. The CDR3 spans 14 residues. Germline CDR1 GTSNPN, CDR2 SVGIG (reference sequence). V dropped 3 bases and J dropped 1 base, with 12 bases sitting between them. CDR3 DNA sequence: TGTGCCTGGAGCCGAGGCTTGTCGAACACTGAAGCTTTCTTT. This sequence encodes CAWSRGLSNTEAFF.

The CDR3 spells CASSLGTGGSGANVLTF. DNA for the CDR3: TGTGCCAGCAGCTTGGGGACAGGGGGCTCTGGGGCCAACGTCCTGACTTTC. This chain joins TRBV5-8 and TRBJ2-6; TRBD1 matches 10 bases. V lost 0 bases, J lost 0 bases, and 0 bases stayed unmatched. The CDR3 totals 17 residues. Per germline, CDR1 SGHTS and CDR2 YDEGEE.

This chain links TRBV5-4 with TRBJ1-2; D is unresolved. Trimming took 0 bases from V and 5 from J, leaving 11 bases between them. Germline CDR1 reads SGHNT; CDR2 reads YYREEE (reference sequence). CDR3 length: 14 amino acids. The CDR3 DNA is TGTGCCAGCAGCTTGGCCAGGTCCCCATATGGCTACACCTTC. Its protein is CASSLARSPYGYTF.